This TCR beta chain was sequenced during a study of cytomegalovirus exposure and HLA in healthy donors. This PCR relied on a set of 60 Vbeta primers and 13 Jbeta primers. Repertoires were generated with immunoSEQ multiplex PCR, while TCRdb's copy carries only in-frame clones and drops some. The repertoire consists of more than 100,000 clones, with roughly three quarters occurring once and the leading ten covering 0.94%. This clone was observed a handful of times. The CDR3 consists of 14 residues. CDR1 is MNHNS and CDR2 is SASEGT in the germline V gene. The V gene lost 7 bases and the J gene lost 3 bases, with 16 bases spanning the gap.

Source material: PBMCs. The chain has TRBV6-1 and TRBJ2-7; tentatively, D is TRBD2 (7 bases). The source of this sequence is a woman aged 55-70 years in good health and CMV-seronegative. CDR3 DNA: TGTGCCAGCACTCCAGGCGGGGGCCTCTACGAGCAGTACTTC. Translated: CASTPGGGLYEQYF.